Described below is a single TCR beta chain sequence and its context. This clone's antigen is unknown. Qualities for individual bases were not recorded, and no much larger clone is one base off. V loses 4 bases at its end and J loses 0 bases; junction bases beyond the gene matches: 6. For CDR1 and CDR2, the germline V gene (reference sequence) lists LNHDA and SQIVND. From its cysteine to its phenylalanine, the CDR3 spans 16 amino acids. Only the CDR3 region is kept as DNA, spanning 48 bases read in frame from base 1. This record belongs to a study of cytomegalovirus exposure and HLA in healthy donors (dated by TCRdb to the late 2010s). Regarding the research as a whole: In an earlier analysis of several hundred of the donors, 276 Gb of sequence data and roughly 100 million unique TCR beta sequences from 150 million to 200 million T cells were reported. HLA typing included class I and class II loci at four-digit resolution. The T cell repertoires of under 750 subjects were profiled by immunosequencing and related to cytomegalovirus serostatus. Four or five DR-DQ haplotypes were treated as single units for association and clustering because of strong linkage in the cohort. A later genetic analysis used genome-wide SNP genotypes for 398 of the 666 donors, treating that subset as a discovery cohort. Donor age, sex, ethnicity and CMV serostatus were compiled alongside the repertoire data. To predict cytomegalovirus infection status, the study brought together high-throughput TCR immunosequencing, statistical association of individual TCRs with disease status, and machine learning. The study was designed to test whether signatures of past pathogen exposure could be identified by cataloging public T cell receptors. Every repertoire in the discovery cohort had been generated on one and the same sequencing platform. A later analysis re-examined previously published TCR beta repertoires from just over 650 donors and added high-resolution HLA genotyping to investigate patterns of TCR occurrence. A separate validation cohort of 90 to 150 different subjects was used in addition to the approximately 670-subject first cohort. Of the roughly 410 genotyped donors, 80% to 90% were placed in the genetic ancestry cluster associated with self-reported Caucasian donors. Typing coverage varied by locus: roughly 629-640 donors for A, B, C, DRB1 and DQB1; 522 for DQA1; more than 600 for DPA1; around 490 for DPB1. Rather than using new phenotypic data, the later analysis identified candidate immune exposures from TCR beta sequences and from how often those sequences occurred across donors. An earlier analysis of about 600 of the donors used high-throughput TCR beta sequencing to judge whether each TCR beta V gene segment behaved as functional or pseudogenic. Across approximately 400 genotyped donors of the cohort, an average of roughly 200,000 unique TCR beta nucleotide sequences per donor were sequenced, and 15% to 20% of those sequences were non-productive. An early release covering roughly 580 HLA-typed donors comprised around 300 gigabases of sequencing data and approximately 85 million unique TCR sequences. The paper as a whole reports these results and caveats: Most TCR sequences were observed very rarely across donors, whereas some public TCRs were present in many individuals. Broadly in line with IMGT annotations, most TCR beta V segments showed up in productive rearrangements about 90% or about 30% of the time in an earlier analysis of 450 to 600 of the donors. The 87-base-pair reads could not distinguish some IMGT-functional V segments, including TRBV6-2 and TRBV6-3, so those segments were excluded. According to a later analysis, parvovirus B19, influenza, CMV and Epstein-Barr virus appeared linked to several top co-occurrence clusters. In a later analysis, HLA-associated TCR beta chains showed more clonal expansion and lower generation probabilities than non-associated chains that were equally common. The earlier analysis of 587 of the donors excluded 15 to 20 rarely observed V segments, including chromosome 9 orphons, because counts were too low. Linkage disequilibrium might explain the correlated functional status among segregating V segments, but an unknown experimental factor could not be ruled out. The authors suggested that the approach could potentially be extended to other disease states and immunological phenotypes. A cluster of highly shared sequence variants was judged likely to be a technical artifact of the sequencing pipeline. A further reported finding was that TCR beta sequences accurately predicted the HLA-A and HLA-B alleles for most subjects in the first cohort. The cohort was sequenced for TCR beta chains only, and without alpha or paired-chain data the features that could be detected were limited. Cytomegalovirus status was reported to be diagnosed by the classifier with high specificity and sensitivity in both the original and validation cohorts. A later analysis found that TCR association rates varied across HLA loci, with DRB1 alleles showing the most associated TCRs and HLA-C alleles the fewest. A few of the identified cytomegalovirus-associated TCR beta chains were confirmed in vitro to be specific for cytomegalovirus antigens. The study listed 164 TCR beta chains as associated with cytomegalovirus. V-gene and J-gene trimming of TCR beta chains was associated with a missense DCLRE1C variant in a later genetic analysis, and the association was replicated in an independent cohort. Assigning TCR associations to individual alleles was difficult when HLA alleles, especially DR and DQ, strongly co-occurred. In a later analysis, some 18,000 TCR beta sequences were associated with specific HLA alleles at a false discovery rate of 0.05. Because HLA typing was unavailable for some donors at each locus, only the typed subset was used in association tests. A later analysis found that most CMV-associated TCR beta chains appeared HLA-restricted, with HLA associations seemingly driven largely by CMV exposure. In a later genetic analysis, fewer N-insertions in productive TCRs were reported among donors in an Asian-associated ancestry cluster than the 666-donor mean. Presence/absence analyses assumed roughly uniform sequencing depth across donors, an assumption that may not hold. Immune exposure information for the cohort was limited to CMV serostatus.

Libraries were built with the immunoSEQ multiplex PCR assay. A mixture of 60 forward primers for TCR Vbeta segments and 13 reverse primers for TCR Jbeta segments was used in the multiplex PCR. The CDR3 region of rearranged TCR beta genes was amplified from genomic DNA with a multiplex PCR assay. The Illumina HiSeq System was used to sequence the amplified TCR beta libraries as 87-base-pair reads. Per the source publication's procedure: Across the 670 or so repertoires, a later analysis counted 80 million or so unique TCR beta chains, roughly 11 million of which were shared by at least two donors. Raw reads were error-corrected and collapsed into unique sequences with a nearest-neighbor algorithm that merged closely related sequences to remove PCR and sequencing errors. To assign V, D and J gene segments, CDR3 sequences were aligned to IMGT reference sequences. For a sequence to be retained, at least a six-nucleotide match to both a V gene segment and a J gene segment was required. A rearrangement counted as productive if the CDR3 had no stop codons and remained in frame with V and J, and every other rearrangement counted as non-productive. CDR3 was defined by IMGT convention, running from the second conserved V-encoded cysteine to the conserved J-encoded phenylalanine. In an earlier analysis of roughly 580 of the donors, sequences lacking an unambiguous match to a single V gene segment were excluded. In an earlier analysis of several hundred of the donors, V segments were called functional above 56.7% productive rearrangements and were called segregating when the between-donor standard deviation exceeded 5%. A statistical classification framework was built to diagnose cytomegalovirus status from the catalog of TCR beta chain sequences. In a later analysis, V and J genes were assigned by comparing TCR nucleotide sequences against IMGT/GENE-DB human TR gene sequences. In a later analysis, CDR3 sequences and most-parsimonious VDJ recombination scenarios were assigned using the TCRdist pipeline. In a later analysis, each TCR beta chain was defined by its CDR3 amino acid sequence together with its V-gene family, and reads without a unique V-gene family were excluded. In a later analysis, approximately 640 highly shared, low-generation-probability nucleotide sequences were removed to address suspected cross-contamination and a sequencing artifact. A later analysis calculated a clonal expansion index for each public chain from normalized within-repertoire ranks of inferred template counts. In a later analysis, generation probabilities were computed with a VDJ recombination model fitted to out-of-frame rearrangements, and the resulting probabilities were checked against IGoR. In a later analysis, TCR-TCR, TCR-HLA and TCR-CMV co-occurrence was scored with hypergeometric tests, and a repertoire-size bias correction was applied to TCR pairs. In a later analysis, false discovery rates were estimated by permuting HLA or CMV assignments 20 times. A later analysis grouped co-occurring TCRs with DBSCAN, adding TCRdist sequence similarity when clustering within HLA-allele-positive subsets. Co-occurrence clustering excluded repertoires with fewer than 30,000 or more than 120,000 public chains, plus five with anomalous nucleotide sharing. The clones in this table, taken by TCRdb from immuneACCESS, are in-frame only. Not every clone is retained; where verified, under half of the shortfall comes from an unresolved V gene, and the cause of the rest is unknown. For V, J and clone size, that table is used; D and trimming come from the DNA. This sample comprises approximately 170,000 clones, roughly 75% of them detected only once. Together, the top ten hold under 5% of the sample.

In total, approximately 610 healthy bone marrow donors made up the cohort. At the time of sampling, every cohort member was nominally healthy, though immune exposures that went unrecorded were likely present. The donor tested CMV seropositive and was one of the 289 seropositive cohort members. A peripheral blood sample was provided by each donor, and peripheral blood mononuclear cells were used for TCR beta sequencing. The Qiagen DNeasy Blood Extraction Kit was used to extract genomic DNA from the blood cell samples. This clonotype was sampled from a man aged 25-45 years in good health and CMV-seropositive. Recombination linked TRBV19 to TRBJ1-3, with 7 central nucleotides matching TRBD1. The sequencing sample was made of PBMCs. The CDR3 reads CASSRGQMSSGNTIYF. The nucleotide sequence reads as follows: TGTGCCAGTAGTAGGGGACAGATGAGCTCTGGAAACACCATATATTTT.